The sequence of this T cell receptor beta chain was determined in a study of regulatory T cells in long-lasting Graves disease. Study information: Those Graves' patients who were newly diagnosed had been on antithyroid drugs under 3 months.

This clonotype was counted at least ten times. Its specificity is unknown. CDR1 and CDR2 from the germline V gene are MDHEN and SYDVKM. The CDR3 runs 15 residues. Trimming stripped 6 bases from V and 3 bases from J, with 15 bases between. Relying on iRepertoire HTBI primers and Arm-PCR of CDR3 regions, the team built TCR beta libraries. How the authors handled the data: Across all samples, under 65 TRBV segments and around 13 TRBJ segments were identified. TCRdb redid the calling of the multiplex PCR reads with MiXCR, one entry per CDR3 protein. The V and J calls and clone size come from TCRdb's table, not from the authors' own analysis. The sample holds roughly 420,000 distinct CDR3 sequences, about a sixth seen once. Stated time point: newly diagnosed GD, antithyroid drugs for less than 3 months. PBMCs were the source of the RNA used for TCR sequencing. Broader study findings: Accuracy might have suffered from few samples.

The same data also went into a second study, on T cells in Graves' hyperthyroidism and ophthalmopathy. That source notes: From stable hyperthyroidism, ophthalmopathy was separated by a 13 V-J model.

This sample comprised peripheral blood mononuclear cells (PBMCs), obtained at new diagnosis, from a patient treated with antithyroid drugs. This receptor was obtained from a woman younger than 45 with Graves disease. The gene calls are TRBV28 and TRBJ2-1, with D possibly TRBD2 on 6 matching bases. CDR3 sequence (DNA): TGTGCCAGCAGGACCGGAGGGCCGGACTACAATGAGCAGTTCTTC. It translates to CASRTGGPDYNEQFF.